Below are 13 T cell receptor beta chains sequenced from a single sample in a study of cytomegalovirus exposure and HLA in healthy donors. The primer mix had 60 Vbeta and 13 Jbeta primers. The assay was immunoSEQ multiplex PCR, and TCRdb's table has in-frame clones only and misses some. This listing includes 150,000 to 200,000 clones. Sequencing input: PBMCs. These receptors were collected from a woman between 18 and 29 years old in good health and CMV-seropositive.

V usage is TRBV19 and J usage is TRBJ1-2; D remains unclear. This CDR3 has 17 residues. From germline, CDR1 is LNHDA and CDR2 SQIVND (reference sequence). V lost 6 bases and J lost 0, with 20 bases in between. The CDR3 DNA reads TGTGCCAGTAGCGCTCTTTTGACATTTACTGCTAACTATGGCTACACCTTC. As protein: CASSALLTFTANYGYTF.

This rearrangement joins TRBV7-9 to TRBJ2-2; 9 bases line up with TRBD1. CDR3 length equals 15 residues. Germline CDR1 and CDR2: SEHNR and FQNEAQ (reference sequence). Germline trimming cut 8 bases from V and 5 bases from J; bases unmatched to any gene: 9. The CDR3 protein is CASPRDRVETGELFF. The DNA for the CDR3 is TGTGCCAGCCCCCGGGACAGGGTCGAAACCGGGGAGCTGTTTTTT.

J is TRBJ2-4 and V is TRBV2; tentative D call: TRBD2 (5 bases). The germline CDR1 and CDR2 sequences are SNHLY and FYNNEI. CDR3 length equals 15 residues. V lost 1 base to trimming and J lost 3 bases, with 10 bases between them. CDR3 bases: TGTGCCAGCAGTGAAGATTCGGGAAGCAAAAACATTCAGTACTTC. Amino acids: CASSEDSGSKNIQYF.

The genes are TRBV5-8 and TRBJ1-2; D possibly corresponds to TRBD1 (5 bases). This CDR3 has 12 residues. Looked up from germline, CDR1 is SGHTS and CDR2 is YDEGEE. V lost 4 bases and J 8 bases, leaving 12 bases between the germline ends. CDR3 sequence reads: CASSPGLDGYTF. CDR3 sequence (DNA): TGTGCCAGCAGCCCGGGACTTGACGGCTACACCTTC.

This chain connects TRBV10-3 to TRBJ2-5, with D perhaps TRBD2 (5 bases). V was pared by 8 bases and J by 4 bases, with 8 bases between. CDR3 length: 11 amino acids. Germline V gene lookup returns CDR1 ENHRY and CDR2 SYGVKD. The DNA of the CDR3 is TGTGCCATCCTCCGGGGAGAGACCCAGTACTTC. This gives the protein CAILRGETQYF.

This chain links TRBV18 with TRBJ2-7, with 7 bases fitting TRBD1. The J segment lost 5 bases and the V segment lost 2 bases, leaving 0 bases of the junction unmatched. Germline CDR1 KGHSH, CDR2 LQKENI. This CDR3 region has 12 residues. This chain's CDR3 is CASSPGTDEQYF. CDR3 nucleotide sequence: TGTGCCAGCTCACCAGGGACAGACGAGCAGTACTTC. Together with reference TRBV18 and TRBJ2-7, the CDR3 gives the full variable domain: NAGVMQNPRHLVRRRGQEARLRCSPMKGHSHVYWYRQLPEEGLKFMVYLQKENIIDESGMPKERFSAEFPKEGPSILRIQQVVRGDSAAYFCASSPGTDEQYFGPGTRLTVT.

The chain uses TRBV7-9 and TRBJ2-1; 11 bases map to TRBD2. CDR3 size: 16 residues. Trimming cost V 3 bases and J 1 base; bases outside gene matches: 2. Per germline, CDR1 SEHNR and CDR2 FQNEAQ (reference sequence). The CDR3 DNA follows: TGTGCCAGCAGCTTTCGGACTAGCGGGTCCTACAATGAGCAGTTCTTC. This sequence encodes CASSFRTSGSYNEQFF.

The CDR3 DNA reads as TGTGCCTGGGGGGGGACTAGCGGGAGTGCTTACGAGCAGTACTTC. It specifies CAWGGTSGSAYEQYF. V is TRBV30 and J is TRBJ2-7, with 14 bases identical to TRBD2. CDR3 length: 15 residues. The V segment lost 5 bases and the J segment 4 bases; nucleotides outside the gene matches: 7. Per germline, CDR1 GTSNPN and CDR2 SVGIG (reference sequence).

The CDR3 nucleotides are TGTGCCACCAGCGAGGACAGGGGCAATCAGCCCCAGCATTTT. It codes for CATSEDRGNQPQHF. The chain recombines TRBV15 with TRBJ1-5, with 8 bases fitting TRBD1. The CDR3 spans 14 residues. CDR1 is LNHNV, CDR2 YYDKDF, per germline (reference sequence). J gave up 2 bases and V 5 bases, and 2 bases lay outside the gene matches.

The V call is TRBV5-1, the J call TRBJ2-7; no firm D call. The CDR3 extends over 15 amino acids. Germline CDR1 and CDR2: SGHRS and YFSETQ. Deletions cut 0 bases from V and 4 bases from J, with 14 bases between. CDR3: CASSLEWLTGYEQYF. As DNA, the CDR3 is TGCGCCAGCAGCTTGGAATGGCTAACCGGGTACGAGCAGTACTTC.

J is TRBJ2-5 and V is TRBV15; 10 bases match TRBD1. Germline V CDR1 and CDR2: LNHNV, YYDKDF (reference sequence). This CDR3 has 15 amino acids. V dropped 5 bases and J dropped 5; count of bases not matched to a gene: 8. DNA for the CDR3: TGTGCCACCAGCGGACGGGACAGGGGACAGGAGACCCAGTACTTC. Its translation: CATSGRDRGQETQYF.

The CDR3: CAWSVPETRDTIYF. Written as DNA, the CDR3 is TGTGCCTGGAGTGTACCAGAGACTAGAGACACCATATATTTT. The rearrangement uses TRBV30 and TRBJ1-3; the D is unclear. The CDR3 spans 14 residues. The V end lost 0 bases, the J end lost 8 bases, and 14 bases lay between the germline ends. In germline, CDR1 is GTSNPN, CDR2 SVGIG (reference sequence).

In the case of this clone: At the DNA level, this CDR3 is encoded by other sequences in the same sample as well. J is TRBJ1-2 and V is TRBV29-1; 7 bases are a match to TRBD1. With V trimmed by 7 bases and J by 4 bases, 9 bases remained unmatched. The length of the CDR3 is 13 residues. Germline CDR1 and CDR2: SQVTM and ANQGSEA. In DNA form, the CDR3 reads TGCAGCGGGGAGACAGGGCCCGGCTATGGCTACACCTTC. As protein: CSGETGPGYGYTF. Filled out from reference TRBV29-1 and TRBJ1-2, the complete variable domain reads SAVISQKPSRDICQRGTSLTIQCQVDSQVTMMFWYRQQPGQSLTLIATANQGSEATYESGFVIDKFPISRPNLTFSTLTVSNMSPEDSSIYLCSGETGPGYGYTFGSGTRLTVV.